Described below is a single T cell receptor beta chain sequence and its context. The data derive from a study of blood T cell repertoires in COVID-19. CDR1 and CDR2 (germline): SGHTA, FQGNSA. CDR3 length: 15 amino acids. Trimming shortened V by 6 bases and J by 4 bases, and 17 bases separated the two germline ends. Generated by immunoSEQ multiplex PCR, the TCRdb table keeps only in-frame clones and is missing some. In the table there are 200,000 to 300,000 clones, 84% of which are singletons. The sample taken for sequencing was peripheral blood. The gene calls are TRBV7-2 and TRBJ2-3, with D possibly matching TRBD1 (7 bases). The clonotype was recovered from a human donor in a cohort sampled during active COVID-19. CDR3 nucleotides: TGTGCCAGCAGTCGGCCAGGGGGGTTGGCAGATACGCAGTATTTT. Its protein product is CASSRPGGLADTQYF.